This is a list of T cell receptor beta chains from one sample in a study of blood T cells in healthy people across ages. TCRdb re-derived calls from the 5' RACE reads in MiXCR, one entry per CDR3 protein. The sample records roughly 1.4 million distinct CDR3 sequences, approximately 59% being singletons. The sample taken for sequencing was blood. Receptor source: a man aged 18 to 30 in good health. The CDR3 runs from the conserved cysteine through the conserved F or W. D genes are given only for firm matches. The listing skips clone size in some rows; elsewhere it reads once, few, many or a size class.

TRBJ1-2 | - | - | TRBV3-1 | CASSQELGGGYTF | TGTGCCAGCAGCCAAGAGTTAGGTGGCGGCTACACCTTC
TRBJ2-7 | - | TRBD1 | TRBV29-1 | CSVGTGEAYEQYF | TGCAGCGTTGGGACAGGGGAAGCCTACGAGCAGTACTTC
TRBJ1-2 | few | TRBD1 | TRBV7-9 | CASSLPGGNYGYTF | TGTGCCAGCAGCTTACCAGGGGGAAACTATGGCTACACCTTC
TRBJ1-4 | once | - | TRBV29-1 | CSVGEGHEKLFF | TGCAGCGTTGGTGAGGGCCATGAAAAACTGTTTTTT
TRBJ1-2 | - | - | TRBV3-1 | CASSQPGQANYGYTF | TGTGCCAGCAGCCAACCCGGACAAGCAAACTATGGCTACACCTTC
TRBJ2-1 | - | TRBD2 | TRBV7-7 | CASSLGLAGSNEQFF | TGTGCCAGCAGCTTGGGACTAGCGGGGAGCAATGAGCAGTTCTTC
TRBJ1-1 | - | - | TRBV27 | CASSLSLMGTEAFF | TGTGCCAGCAGTTTATCGCTCATGGGAACTGAAGCTTTCTTT
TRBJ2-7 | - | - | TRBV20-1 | CSARMILGEQGLTYEQYF | TGCAGTGCTAGAATGATCCTAGGGGAACAGGGCTTAACCTACGAGCAGTACTTC
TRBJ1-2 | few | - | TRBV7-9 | CASSLVPGSGYTF | TGTGCCAGCAGCTTAGTGCCAGGGTCTGGCTACACCTTC
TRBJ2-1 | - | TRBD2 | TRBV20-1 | CSASRPGTSRRNEQFF | TGCAGTGCTAGCCGCCCCGGGACTAGTCGGCGCAATGAGCAGTTCTTC
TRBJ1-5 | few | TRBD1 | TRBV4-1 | CASSQDPRQGVFGNQPQHF | TGCGCCAGCAGCCAAGATCCGCGGCAGGGGGTGTTCGGCAATCAGCCCCAGCATTTT
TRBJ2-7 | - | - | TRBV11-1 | CASAKTRFEQYF | TGTGCCAGCGCAAAAACACGGTTCGAGCAGTACTTC
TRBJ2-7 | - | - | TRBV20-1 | CSAPPGGVSNEQYF | TGCAGTGCCCCCCCGGGTGGGGTCTCCAACGAGCAGTACTTC